The 18 T cell receptor beta chains in this list originate from one sample, sequenced in a study of T-cell reconstitution after alpha-beta-depleted transplantation in children. The authors prepared the TCRbeta library with unique molecular identifiers. A single record per CDR3 protein comes from TCRdb applying MiXCR to the PCR reads. The table lists 400,000 to 500,000 distinct CDR3 sequences, approximately 11% of them singletons. This sample comprised PBMCs from the stem cell graft donor, obtained from the stem cell graft. These receptors were collected from a human donor who donated a stem cell graft to a child with acute myeloid leukemia.

This clonotype has at least ten counts. The rearrangement uses TRBV12-3 or TRBV12-4 and TRBJ2-6; D gene uncertain. V was trimmed by 6 bases and J by 4 bases, leaving 16 bases between them. The CDR3 totals 16 residues. The CDR3 bases are TGTGCCAGCAGCCTCTTCAGCTCAAACGGGGCCAACGTCCTGACTTTC. It yields the protein CASSLFSSNGANVLTF.

This clonotype appeared a few times. The chain employs TRBV10-3 and TRBJ2-3; 8 nucleotides line up with TRBD2. Trimming at V came to 10 bases and at J to 3 bases, leaving 3 bases not matched to a gene. Germline loops: CDR1 ENHRY, CDR2 SYGVKD. This CDR3 spans 12 amino acids. The CDR3 protein is CANSGTTDTQYF. The CDR3, as DNA: TGTGCCAATAGCGGGACGACAGATACGCAGTATTTT.

The chain couples TRBV3-1 to TRBJ2-3; the D is unclear. V lost 0 bases and J 6 bases, leaving 7 bases between the germline ends. Germline lookup yields CDR1 LGHDT and CDR2 YNNKEL (reference sequence). The CDR3 contains 13 residues. The CDR3 region has the DNA TGTGCCAGCAGCCAAGATGTGCCGGATACGCAGTATTTT. It encodes CASSQDVPDTQYF.

This clonotype was recorded a few times. The chain links TRBV5-1 to TRBJ2-2, with a tentative D call TRBD1 (5 bases). The V and J ends lost 1 base and 0 bases respectively, with 10 bases between them. Germline CDR1 is SGHRS and CDR2 is YFSETQ. The CDR3 is made up of 16 amino acids. The CDR3 nucleotides read TGCGCCAGCAGCTTGACAGGACCTTCGAACACCGGGGAGCTGTTTTTT. Its translation is CASSLTGPSNTGELFF.

This clonotype was seen at least ten times. The chain employs TRBV6-1 and TRBJ2-6; 7 nucleotides line up with TRBD1. Germline-derived CDR1 and CDR2 are MNHNS and SASEGT. The V segment lost 4 bases and the J segment 1 base; nucleotides outside the gene matches: 7. The CDR3 has 17 residues. In nucleotides, the CDR3 is TGTGCCAGCAGTGTTAGGGGGCTTCTGTCTGGGGCCAACGTCCTGACTTTC. Translating it yields CASSVRGLLSGANVLTF.

In its sample, this clonotype was seen many times. V and J are TRBV18 and TRBJ2-7; D is ambiguous. Trimming cost V 6 bases and J 3 bases, with 18 bases left between them. CDR1 is KGHSH, CDR2 LQKENI, per germline. The CDR3 extends over 15 amino acids. DNA of the CDR3: TGTGCCAGCTCGCCTCTACAAGGTGTGGACTACGAGCAGTACTTC. Its translation is CASSPLQGVDYEQYF.

This clonotype was observed a few times. CDR3 coding DNA: TGTGCCAGCAGACGGACCCCAGGGGAGGGGTGGAGTGAAAAACTGTTTTTT. This translates into CASRRTPGEGWSEKLFF. The chain recombines TRBV7-8 with TRBJ1-4; possibly TRBD1 for D (6 bases). Germline V lookup: CDR1 SGHVS, CDR2 FQNEAQ. The CDR3 consists of 17 residues. Trimming shortened V by 6 bases and J by 7 bases, and 24 bases separated the two germline ends.

This clonotype came up a few times. J is TRBJ2-3 and V is TRBV7-9; 8 bases line up with TRBD2. The CDR3 has 15 residues. V was clipped by 5 bases and J by 8 bases; unmatched bases: 12. CDR1 and CDR2 from the germline V gene are SEHNR and FQNEAQ (reference sequence). CDR3 region: CASSPPGGDLGTQYF. The CDR3, as DNA: TGTGCCAGCAGCCCCCCGGGAGGGGACCTTGGTACGCAGTATTTT. Filled out from reference TRBV7-9 and TRBJ2-3, the complete variable domain reads DTGVSQNPRHKITKRGQNVTFRCDPISEHNRLYWYRQTLGQGPEFLTYFQNEAQLEKSRLLSDRFSAERPKGSFSTLEIQRTEQGDSAMYLCASSPPGGDLGTQYFGPGTRLTVL.

This clonotype occurred a few times. V and J are TRBV9 and TRBJ2-5, with a tentative D call TRBD2 (6 bases). Germline assignment: CDR1 SGDLS and CDR2 YYNGEE. The V end was cut by 0 bases, the J end by 5 bases, with 14 bases between. The CDR3 length is 15 residues. The CDR3 protein is CASSVAPGVGETQYF. DNA of the CDR3: TGTGCCAGCAGCGTAGCTCCGGGAGTAGGCGAGACCCAGTACTTC.

This clonotype was seen many times. The rearrangement uses TRBV20-1 and TRBJ1-4; the D gene is possibly TRBD1 (5 bases). This CDR3 region has 13 residues. The V gene's germline CDR1 is DFQATT and CDR2 SNEGSKA (reference sequence). V lost 6 bases, J lost 7 bases, and 15 bases lay in between. The CDR3 DNA reads TGCAGTGCGCGGACCCAGGGAGGTGAAAAACTGTTTTTT. This sequence encodes CSARTQGGEKLFF.

This clonotype was detected ten times or more. This chain joins TRBV6-5 and TRBJ2-2, with 12 bases that match TRBD1. This CDR3 is built from 15 residues. Germline V gene lookup returns CDR1 MNHEY and CDR2 SVGAGI. V shed 2 bases, J shed 6 bases, and the junction held 1 base outside the gene matches. CDR3 DNA: TGTGCCAGCAGTTACGGGACAGGGGGCTCCGGGGAGCTGTTTTTT. Protein: CASSYGTGGSGELFF.

This clonotype was detected a few times. The gene calls are TRBV21-1 and TRBJ2-3; TRBD1, the table's D call, was not compared with the DNA. TRBV21-1 is a known pseudogene. This CDR3 region has 17 residues. The CDR3 region has the DNA TGTGCCAGCAGCCCCAAGCGGGGGCGTAGGGGAACAGATACGCAGTATTTT. It codes for CASSPKRGRRGTDTQYF.

In this sample, this clonotype turned up a few times. The gene calls are TRBV24-1 and TRBJ2-1; 13 bases agree with TRBD2. The V gene's germline CDR1 is KGHDR and CDR2 SFDVKD. V shed 7 bases, J shed 6 bases, and the junction held 5 bases outside the gene matches. The CDR3 is 15 amino acids. The CDR3 is CATSAGTSGINEQFF. CDR3 DNA sequence: TGTGCCACCAGCGCCGGGACTAGCGGGATCAATGAGCAGTTCTTC.

CDR3 nucleotide sequence: TGTGCCAGTACGTGGACAGGGAGGGCCATGAACACTGAAGCTTTCTTT. It yields the protein CASTWTGRAMNTEAFF. V and J are TRBV19 and TRBJ1-1; 8 nucleotides align to TRBD1. J lost 0 bases, V lost 7 bases, and 10 bases had no gene match. Looked up from germline, CDR1 is LNHDA and CDR2 is SQIVND (reference sequence). The CDR3 covers 16 residues.

The gene calls are TRBV19 and TRBJ1-3; D is undetermined. Germline values: CDR1 LNHDA, CDR2 SQIVND (reference sequence). CDR3 length: 14 amino acids. The V and J ends lost 6 bases and 1 base respectively, with 10 bases between them. CDR3 residues: CASREAASGNTIYF. The CDR3 DNA reads as TGTGCCAGTAGAGAGGCGGCGTCTGGAAACACCATATATTTT. Variable domain in full (rest from reference TRBV19 and TRBJ1-3): DGGITQSPKYLFRKEGQNVTLSCEQNLNHDAMYWYRQDPGQGLRLIYYSQIVNDFQKGDIAEGYSVSREKKESFPLTVTSAQKNPTAFYLCASREAASGNTIYFGEGSWLTVV.

Ten or more counts support this clonotype. The chain carries TRBV20-1 and TRBJ1-2; no clear D gene. CDR1 and CDR2 (germline): DFQATT, SNEGSKA (reference sequence). The CDR3 sequence is 14 residues long. V dropped 6 bases and J dropped 0 bases, with 14 bases sitting between them. CDR3 DNA: TGCAGTGCCCCTGCAACAGTGCCTAACTATGGCTACACCTTC. It codes for CSAPATVPNYGYTF.

About this clonotype itself: A read error is possible here, since a much larger clone lies one base away. The chain combines TRBV6-1 with TRBJ1-1; 9 nucleotides line up with TRBD1. The junction had 3 bases not matched to a gene; V was cut back by 6 bases and J by 1 base. Germline-derived CDR1 and CDR2 are MNHNS and SASEGT. CDR3 length equals 14 residues. The CDR3 region is CASRIQGANTEAFF. Written as DNA, the CDR3 is TGTGCCAGCAGAATACAGGGGGCGAACACTGAAGCTTTCTTT.

This clonotype turned up a few times. V is TRBV20-1 and J is TRBJ2-5; D possibly matches TRBD1 or TRBD2 (7 bases each). V gave up 6 bases and J gave up 6 bases, with 14 bases separating them. This CDR3 spans 12 amino acids. Germline CDR1 and CDR2: DFQATT and SNEGSKA (reference sequence). The CDR3 is CSARDSGKTQYF. CDR3 coding DNA: TGCAGTGCCCGGGACAGCGGGAAGACCCAGTACTTC.